The sequence of this T cell receptor (beta chain) was determined in a study of tumor and adjacent non-tumor tissue in lung cancer. The CDR3 has 16 amino acids. CDR1 is DFQATT, CDR2 SNEGSKA, per germline (reference sequence). TCRbeta libraries were built with three rounds of nested PCR, modified from ARM-PCR. TCRdb itself ran the multiplex PCR reads through MiXCR, one entry per CDR3 protein. Counted here are approximately 110,000 distinct CDR3 sequences, 60% to 80% occurring once; the ten biggest clones make up about 39%. RNA was extracted from bulk tissue without any cell sorting. As to this clonotype: At one end the junction does not follow the germline gene, possibly because of a read error.

Sequenced material: lung tumor tissue. V is TRBV20-1 and J is TRBJ2-1; D call uncertain. The TCR sequence derives from a woman between 55 and 75 years old with non-small cell lung cancer. In DNA, the CDR3 is TGCAGTGCTAGACACTGGGTTCACAACTCCTACAATGAGCAGTTATTC. Amino acid sequence: CSARHWVHNSYNEQLF.